These 10 T cell receptor beta chains came from one sample sequenced in a study of T cell repertoires in cytomegalovirus infection. TCRdb redid the calling of the reads with MiXCR, one entry per CDR3 protein. This table has approximately 180,000 distinct CDR3 sequences, approximately 9.6% appearing once. The sample was PBMCs. These receptors originate from a human donor in good health (CMV status not recorded). Some clones in this sample may be carry-over from other donors' samples.

Details on this clonotype: With a much larger clone just one base away, this may be a read error. This chain uses TRBV7-6 with TRBJ1-2; D is unresolved. CDR3 length: 12 amino acids. Looked up from germline, CDR1 is SGHVS and CDR2 is FNYEAQ. This CDR3 reads CASTTSGYGCTF. Here the CDR3 DNA reads TGTGCCAGCACCACGAGCGGCTATGGCTGCACCTTC. Based on the CDR3 plus reference TRBV7-6 and TRBJ1-2, the full variable domain is GAGVSQSPRYKVTKRGQDVALRCDPISGHVSLYWYRQALGQGPEFLTYFNYEAQQDKSGLPNDRFSAERPEGSISTLTIQRTEQRDSAMYRCASTTSGYGCTFGSGTRLTVV.

The chain is built from TRBV28 and TRBJ2-7, with TRBD1 matching 9 bases. Trimming at V came to 9 bases and at J to 3 bases, leaving 18 bases not matched to a gene. CDR3 length equals 17 residues. The germline V gene has CDR1 MDHEN and CDR2 SYDVKM. The CDR3 is CASFGTGIGSRYYEQYF. In nucleotides, the CDR3 is TGTGCCAGTTTTGGGACAGGGATCGGGAGTCGTTACTACGAGCAGTACTTC. Combining the CDR3 with reference TRBV28 and TRBJ2-7 gives the whole variable domain DVKVTQSSRYLVKRTGEKVFLECVQDMDHENMFWYRQDPGLGLRLIYFSYDVKMKEKGDIPEGYSVSREKKERFSLILESASTNQTSMYLCASFGTGIGSRYYEQYFGPGTRLTVT.

This clonotype has ten or more counts. This chain links TRBV7-2 with TRBJ2-1; D gene unclear. The ends were cut back, 0 bases at V and 9 bases at J, with 12 bases in the middle. CDR1 is SGHTA and CDR2 is FQGNSA in the germline V gene. This CDR3 region has 14 residues. The CDR3, as DNA: TGTGCCAGCAGCTTAGCGGCCGTACGCACTGAGCAGTTCTTC. As protein: CASSLAAVRTEQFF.

This clonotype was found many times. V is TRBV7-9 and J is TRBJ1-2; D is unresolved. Germline lookup yields CDR1 SEHNR and CDR2 FQNEAQ (reference sequence). With 10 bases removed from V and 0 bases from J, the gap between germline ends came to 18 bases. CDR3 length equals 15 residues. CDR3 DNA sequence: TGTGCCACTCCGCCTCTTGGGCCGGCTAACTATGGCTACACCTTC. Translating gives CATPPLGPANYGYTF.

This clonotype has more than one count but fewer than ten. J is TRBJ2-7 and V is TRBV6-2 or TRBV6-3; a weak D match, TRBD2 (6 bases). V was pared by 8 bases and J by 4 bases, with 18 bases between. The CDR3 covers 14 residues. Germline CDR1 MNHEY, CDR2 SVGEGT. The CDR3 region has the DNA TGTGCCAGCGTCTCCGGGGGTGATCGGTACGAGCAGTACTTC. Residues: CASVSGGDRYEQYF.

At least ten counts were recorded for this clonotype. V usage is TRBV7-7 and J usage is TRBJ2-2, with D hard to call. Per the germline V gene, CDR1 is SSHAT and CDR2 is FNYEAQ (reference sequence). V lost 1 base to trimming and J lost 6 bases, with 12 bases between them. CDR3 length equals 15 residues. CDR3 nucleotide sequence: TGTGCCAGCAGCTTAGTTCCTCGAGGCTCCGGGGAGCTGTTTTTT. Its protein product is CASSLVPRGSGELFF.

This clonotype appeared many times. This chain connects TRBV6-2 or TRBV6-3 to TRBJ1-3; D remains ambiguous. CDR1 is MNHEY, CDR2 SVGEGT, per germline. V was pared by 5 bases and J by 2 bases, with 7 bases between. The CDR3 runs to 13 residues. The CDR3 loop reads CASSTVPGNTIYF. Here the CDR3 DNA reads TGTGCCAGCAGTACAGTTCCTGGAAACACCATATATTTT.

This chain joins TRBV28 and TRBJ2-1, with 11 bases that match TRBD2. V lost 6 bases and J lost 10; bases outside the gene matches: 11. CDR3 length: 15 amino acids. CDR1 and CDR2 (germline): MDHEN, SYDVKM. The chain's CDR3 is CASSTLAGGGEEQFF. CDR3 in DNA: TGTGCCAGCAGCACGCTAGCGGGAGGTGGGGAGGAGCAGTTCTTC.

This clonotype occurred many times. V and J are TRBV7-2 and TRBJ1-1; no definite D call. V was pared by 1 base and J by 0 bases, with 15 bases between. The CDR3 spans 17 residues. Per germline, CDR1 SGHTA and CDR2 FQGNSA. CDR3 amino acids: CASSLGLFGRMNTEAFF. CDR3 coding DNA: TGTGCCAGCAGCTTAGGGTTGTTCGGAAGAATGAACACTGAAGCTTTCTTT.

This clonotype was counted between two and nine times. The rearrangement links TRBV4-2 to TRBJ2-7, with no clear D. V lost 0 bases to trimming and J lost 7 bases, with 10 bases between them. CDR3 length: 13 residues. CDR1 LGHNA and CDR2 YNFKEQ come from the germline V gene. In DNA form, the CDR3 reads TGTGCCAGCAGCCAAGATCGAACCTTGGAGCAGTACTTC. This gives the protein CASSQDRTLEQYF.